Each of the 13 T cell receptor beta chains below was sequenced from the same sample in a study of blood T cell repertoires in COVID-19. The repertoire was sequenced with immunoSEQ multiplex PCR; TCRdb's copy has only in-frame clones and lacks some. This table holds some 73,000 clones, roughly three quarters found once. The sample consisted of peripheral blood. Source of these receptors: a man between 65 and 85 years old with COVID-19, enrolled during active disease.

The chain recombines TRBV2 with TRBJ2-2, with a tentative D call TRBD2 (5 bases). The CDR3 covers 14 residues. Trimming took off 5 bases at V and 5 bases at J, with 12 bases between the two ends. CDR1 and CDR2 from the germline V gene are SNHLY and FYNNEI. The CDR3 region is CASSRSPGTGELFF. As DNA, the CDR3 is TGTGCCAGCAGTAGGTCTCCGGGAACCGGGGAGCTGTTTTTT.

The V and J genes are TRBV28 and TRBJ1-2; TRBD1 matches at 8 bases. Per germline, CDR1 MDHEN and CDR2 SYDVKM. V lost 8 bases to trimming and J lost 2 bases; unmatched junction nucleotides: 25. The length of the CDR3 is 20 residues. The DNA for the CDR3 is TGTGCCAGCCAACTAGAGGTCGGACAGGGTCTTTTCTCAGGCAACTATGGCTACACCTTC. Amino acids: CASQLEVGQGLFSGNYGYTF.

This chain connects TRBV27 to TRBJ1-5; the match to TRBD1 covers 7 bases. The CDR3 is 15 amino acids. V lost 4 bases, J lost 6 bases, and 9 bases stayed unmatched. Germline CDR1 MNHEY, CDR2 SMNVEV (reference sequence). In DNA, the CDR3 is TGTGCCAGCAGTTCAAGAGGGGGCATAGTTCAGCCCCAGCATTTT. The encoded protein is CASSSRGGIVQPQHF.

This clone appeared a few times. This rearrangement joins TRBV5-4 to TRBJ1-4; D not certain. The V gene lost 2 bases and the J gene lost 1 base, with 9 bases spanning the gap. The germline V gene has CDR1 SGHNT and CDR2 YYREEE (reference sequence). This CDR3 is built from 15 residues. The CDR3 is CASSLGGRTNEKLFF. In DNA form, the CDR3 reads TGTGCCAGCAGCTTAGGAGGCAGAACTAATGAAAAACTGTTTTTT.

The chain combines TRBV12-5 with TRBJ2-5, with D unresolved. Germline V gives CDR1 LGHNT, CDR2 FRNRAP. The CDR3 has 13 residues. Trimming removed 9 bases at V and 0 bases at J, with 11 bases between. In DNA form, the CDR3 reads TGTGCTAGCGCCCGAGATAACCAAGAGACCCAGTACTTC. As protein: CASARDNQETQYF. Based on the CDR3 plus reference TRBV12-5 and TRBJ2-5, the full variable domain is DARVTQTPRHKVTEMGQEVTMRCQPILGHNTVFWYRQTMMQGLELLAYFRNRAPLDDSGMPKDRFSAEMPDATLATLKIQPSEPRDSAVYFCASARDNQETQYFGPGTRLLVL.

This clone was recorded once. The chain combines TRBV11-2 with TRBJ1-2, with D possibly being TRBD1 (6 bases). In germline, CDR1 is SGHAT, CDR2 FQNNGV. With 1 base removed from V and 8 bases from J, the gap between germline ends came to 14 bases. The CDR3 spans 14 residues. CDR3 DNA: TGTGCCAGCAGCTTAGGGATGACAGGCCAGGGCTACACCTTC. Residues: CASSLGMTGQGYTF.

The chain has TRBV7-9 and TRBJ2-5; 7 bases are a match to TRBD1. CDR1 and CDR2 (germline): SEHNR, FQNEAQ (reference sequence). V dropped 0 bases and J dropped 5; count of bases not matched to a gene: 12. The CDR3 length is 17 residues. This chain's CDR3 is CASSLAGQYPQRETQYF. CDR3 nucleotide sequence: TGTGCCAGCAGCTTAGCGGGACAGTATCCCCAGAGGGAGACCCAGTACTTC.

The rearrangement uses TRBV13 and TRBJ2-2; 7 positions match TRBD1. Germline-derived CDR1 and CDR2 are PRHDT and FYEKMQ (reference sequence). This CDR3 is built from 13 residues. Trimming at V came to 5 bases and at J to 4 bases, leaving 1 base not matched to a gene. The CDR3 reads CASSNRGTGELFF. For the CDR3, the DNA is TGTGCCAGCAGCAACAGGGGCACCGGGGAGCTGTTTTTT.

The gene calls are TRBV10-3 and TRBJ2-6, with D uncertain. The CDR3 loop spans 18 amino acids. The V end was cut by 2 bases, the J end by 0 bases, with 14 bases between. Germline-derived CDR1 and CDR2 are ENHRY and SYGVKD. In DNA, the CDR3 is TGTGCCATCAGTGAGGCGTCTGAGTGGTCCTCTGGGGCCAACGTCCTGACTTTC. It encodes CAISEASEWSSGANVLTF.

V usage is TRBV29-1 and J usage is TRBJ1-2; 8 positions agree with TRBD1. CDR1 and CDR2 from the germline V gene are SQVTM and ANQGSEA. The CDR3 is 14 residues long. J was trimmed by 7 bases and V by 6 bases; bases with no gene match: 13. CDR3: CSVDNGQGSSGYTF. For the CDR3, the DNA is TGCAGCGTCGACAATGGACAGGGAAGTTCTGGCTACACCTTC. The variable domain in full, completed from reference TRBV29-1 and TRBJ1-2, reads SAVISQKPSRDICQRGTSLTIQCQVDSQVTMMFWYRQQPGQSLTLIATANQGSEATYESGFVIDKFPISRPNLTFSTLTVSNMSPEDSSIYLCSVDNGQGSSGYTFGSGTRLTVV.

V is TRBV6-2 or TRBV6-3 and J is TRBJ1-5; D uncertain. The CDR3 totals 13 residues. V was clipped by 5 bases and J by 7 bases, with 12 bases between them. In germline, CDR1 is MNHEY, CDR2 SVGEGT. CDR3 nucleotides: TGTGCCAGCAGTCTAAACTTGGTACAGCCCCAGCATTTT. This codes for CASSLNLVQPQHF.

This chain connects TRBV18 to TRBJ1-5; D remains ambiguous. V lost 2 bases and J lost 3, with 5 bases in between. This CDR3 comprises 13 residues. Germline V gene lookup returns CDR1 KGHSH and CDR2 LQKENI. In nucleotides, the CDR3 is TGTGCCAGCTCACCAATTAACAATCAGCCCCAGCATTTT. It specifies CASSPINNQPQHF.

The V and J genes are TRBV4-3 and TRBJ1-3; 9 nucleotides agree with TRBD1. CDR1 and CDR2 from the germline V gene are LGHNA and YSLEER. The CDR3 runs 16 residues. V lost 1 base and J lost 4; bases outside the gene matches: 5. CDR3 sequence (DNA): TGCGCCAGCAGCCAAGCTAAGGGACAGGGAGGAAACACCATATATTTT. Its translation is CASSQAKGQGGNTIYF.